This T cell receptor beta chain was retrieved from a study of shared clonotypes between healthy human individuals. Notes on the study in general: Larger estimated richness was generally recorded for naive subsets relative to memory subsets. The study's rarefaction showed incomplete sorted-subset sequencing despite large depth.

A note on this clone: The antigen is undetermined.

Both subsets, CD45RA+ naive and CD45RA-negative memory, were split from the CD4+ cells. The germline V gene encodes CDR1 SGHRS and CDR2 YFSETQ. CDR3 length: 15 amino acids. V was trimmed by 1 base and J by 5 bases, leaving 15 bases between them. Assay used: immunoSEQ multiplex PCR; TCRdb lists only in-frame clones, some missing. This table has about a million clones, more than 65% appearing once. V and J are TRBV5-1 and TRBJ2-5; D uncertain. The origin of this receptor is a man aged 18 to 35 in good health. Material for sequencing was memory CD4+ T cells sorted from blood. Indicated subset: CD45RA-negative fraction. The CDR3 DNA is TGCGCCAGCAGCTTGAGGCCCGACAATTCGGAGACCCAGTACTTC. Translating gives CASSLRPDNSETQYF.